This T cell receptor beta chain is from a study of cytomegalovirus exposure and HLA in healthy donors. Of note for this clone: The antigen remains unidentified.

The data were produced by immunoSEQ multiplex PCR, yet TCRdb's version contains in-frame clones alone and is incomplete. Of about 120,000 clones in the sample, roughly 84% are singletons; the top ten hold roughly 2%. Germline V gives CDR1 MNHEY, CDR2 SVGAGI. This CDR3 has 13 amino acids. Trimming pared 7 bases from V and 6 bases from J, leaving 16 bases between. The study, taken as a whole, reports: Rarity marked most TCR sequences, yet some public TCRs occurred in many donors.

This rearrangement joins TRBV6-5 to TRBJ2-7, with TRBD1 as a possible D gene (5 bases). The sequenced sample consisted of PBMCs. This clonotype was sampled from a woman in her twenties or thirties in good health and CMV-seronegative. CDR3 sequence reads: CASTKRQNGEQYF. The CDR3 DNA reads TGTGCCAGCACCAAGAGACAGAACGGCGAGCAGTACTTC.